This is a list of T cell receptor beta chains from one sample in a study of blood T cells in healthy people across ages. Each CDR3 protein gets one entry after TCRdb re-called the 5' RACE reads with MiXCR. The sample yields more than 650,000 distinct CDR3 sequences, roughly 24% seen once. The sample was also reused in another study, on T cells of mothers and their children.

The sequenced material came from blood. The receptors here all came from a boy under 18 in good health. CDR3s include the opening cysteine and the closing phenylalanine or tryptophan. The order of the fields is CDR3 protein, CDR3 DNA, D gene, clone size, V gene, J gene. A D gene is named only where the DNA matches it firmly. Size tells how often a clone was seen (once, few, many) or the class of an expanded clone, and some rows leave it out.

CDR3 protein: CASSLERTEAFF
CDR3 DNA: TGTGCCAGCAGTTTGGAGCGCACTGAAGCTTTCTTT
D gene: -
clone size: -
V gene: TRBV12-3/TRBV12-4
J gene: TRBJ1-1

CDR3 protein: CASSRQAGEKLFF
CDR3 DNA: TGTGCCAGCAGCCGACAGGCGGGTGAAAAACTGTTTTTT
D gene: -
clone size: -
V gene: TRBV27
J gene: TRBJ1-4

CDR3 protein: CSARDPGQTYEQYF
CDR3 DNA: TGCAGTGCTAGAGATCCGGGACAGACATACGAGCAGTACTTC
D gene: TRBD1
clone size: few
V gene: TRBV20-1
J gene: TRBJ2-7

CDR3 protein: CASSLGHQEAQYF
CDR3 DNA: TGTGCCAGCAGCTTAGGACACCAAGAGGCCCAGTACTTC
D gene: -
clone size: -
V gene: TRBV7-3
J gene: TRBJ2-5

CDR3 protein: CASSLSVGFGNQPQHF
CDR3 DNA: TGTGCCAGCAGTCTTAGCGTGGGATTTGGCAATCAGCCCCAGCATTTT
D gene: -
clone size: -
V gene: TRBV12-3/TRBV12-4
J gene: TRBJ1-5

CDR3 protein: CASYRRAGETQYF
CDR3 DNA: TGTGCCAGCTATCGGAGGGCAGGGGAGACCCAGTACTTC
D gene: -
clone size: many
V gene: TRBV5-5
J gene: TRBJ2-5

CDR3 protein: CASRPFGTSGRTDTQYF
CDR3 DNA: TGTGCCAGCAGGCCCTTCGGGACTAGCGGCCGCACAGATACGCAGTATTTT
D gene: TRBD2
clone size: -
V gene: TRBV6-1
J gene: TRBJ2-3

CDR3 protein: CASSPGRTSYEQYF
CDR3 DNA: TGTGCCAGCAGCCCGGGACGGACGAGCTACGAGCAGTACTTC
D gene: -
clone size: -
V gene: TRBV7-9
J gene: TRBJ2-7

CDR3 protein: CASTTYQETQYF
CDR3 DNA: TGTGCCAGCACCACGTACCAAGAGACCCAGTACTTC
D gene: -
clone size: few
V gene: TRBV7-9
J gene: TRBJ2-5

CDR3 protein: CASSQAPGWGSGNTIYF
CDR3 DNA: TGTGCCAGCAGCCAAGCCCCTGGATGGGGCTCTGGAAACACCATATATTTT
D gene: -
clone size: few
V gene: TRBV3-1
J gene: TRBJ1-3

CDR3 protein: CASSGQALETQYF
CDR3 DNA: TGTGCCAGCTCGGGACAGGCCCTGGAGACCCAGTACTTC
D gene: TRBD1
clone size: few
V gene: TRBV7-2
J gene: TRBJ2-5

CDR3 protein: CASSSGGFTDTQYF
CDR3 DNA: TGTGCCAGCAGTTCGGGGGGTTTCACAGATACGCAGTATTTT
D gene: TRBD2
clone size: -
V gene: TRBV12-3/TRBV12-4
J gene: TRBJ2-3

CDR3 protein: CASSKKVEEKLFF
CDR3 DNA: TGTGCCAGCAGCAAGAAAGTGGAAGAAAAACTGTTTTTT
D gene: -
clone size: -
V gene: TRBV7-2
J gene: TRBJ1-4

CDR3 protein: CASSYARWDEQYF
CDR3 DNA: TGTGCCAGCAGTTACGCGCGCTGGGACGAGCAGTACTTC
D gene: -
clone size: few
V gene: TRBV6-5
J gene: TRBJ2-7

CDR3 protein: CSATGTGHSYNEQFF
CDR3 DNA: TGCAGTGCTACCGGGACAGGGCACTCCTACAATGAGCAGTTCTTC
D gene: TRBD1
clone size: -
V gene: TRBV20-1
J gene: TRBJ2-1

CDR3 protein: CASSQVGAHSTDTQYF
CDR3 DNA: TGCGCCAGCAGCCAAGTGGGGGCCCATAGCACAGATACGCAGTATTTT
D gene: -
clone size: -
V gene: TRBV4-1
J gene: TRBJ2-3

CDR3 protein: CASSQPGQGKGYTF
CDR3 DNA: TGCGCCAGCAGCCAGCCGGGACAGGGGAAAGGCTACACCTTC
D gene: TRBD1
clone size: few
V gene: TRBV4-1
J gene: TRBJ1-2

CDR3 protein: CASSPHSGRGYNEQFF
CDR3 DNA: TGTGCCAGCAGCCCTCATAGCGGGAGAGGTTACAATGAGCAGTTCTTC
D gene: TRBD2
clone size: -
V gene: TRBV28
J gene: TRBJ2-1

CDR3 protein: CASSPIAGSAKNIQYF
CDR3 DNA: TGCGCCAGCAGCCCAATAGCGGGGTCGGCCAAAAACATTCAGTACTTC
D gene: TRBD2
clone size: many
V gene: TRBV5-1
J gene: TRBJ2-4

CDR3 protein: CASRSDRNNQPQHF
CDR3 DNA: TGTGCCAGCAGGTCGGACAGGAACAATCAGCCCCAGCATTTT
D gene: TRBD1
clone size: few
V gene: TRBV7-9
J gene: TRBJ1-5

CDR3 protein: CASRAGGYTGELFF
CDR3 DNA: TGCGCCAGCCGAGCGGGGGGTTACACCGGGGAGCTGTTTTTT
D gene: TRBD2
clone size: -
V gene: TRBV5-1
J gene: TRBJ2-2

CDR3 protein: CAGSSGQGKYNEQFF
CDR3 DNA: TGTGCCGGCAGCTCCGGACAGGGGAAATACAATGAGCAGTTCTTC
D gene: TRBD1
clone size: few
V gene: TRBV7-3
J gene: TRBJ2-1

CDR3 protein: CSATSTGMNTEAFF
CDR3 DNA: TGCAGTGCCACTTCGACGGGGATGAACACTGAAGCTTTCTTT
D gene: -
clone size: -
V gene: TRBV20-1
J gene: TRBJ1-1

CDR3 protein: CTSSPPGVAETQYF
CDR3 DNA: TGTACCAGCTCACCACCCGGTGTAGCGGAGACCCAGTACTTC
D gene: -
clone size: -
V gene: TRBV18
J gene: TRBJ2-5

CDR3 protein: CASSLTLARTDTQYF
CDR3 DNA: TGTGCCAGCAGCTTGACGTTAGCTCGGACGGATACGCAGTATTTT
D gene: -
clone size: few
V gene: TRBV5-5
J gene: TRBJ2-3

CDR3 protein: CASSPIGGGPYEQYF
CDR3 DNA: TGTGCCAGCAGCCCCATCGGGGGGGGGCCCTACGAGCAGTACTTC
D gene: TRBD2
clone size: few
V gene: TRBV4-2
J gene: TRBJ2-7

CDR3 protein: CASSVDGGGQETQYF
CDR3 DNA: TGTGCCAGCAGTGTGGATGGGGGGGGTCAAGAGACCCAGTACTTC
D gene: TRBD2
clone size: -
V gene: TRBV2
J gene: TRBJ2-5

CDR3 protein: CSGGQGRYEQYF
CDR3 DNA: TGCAGCGGAGGACAGGGTCGCTACGAGCAGTACTTC
D gene: TRBD1
clone size: -
V gene: TRBV29-1
J gene: TRBJ2-7

CDR3 protein: CASSLGTVTYEQYF
CDR3 DNA: TGCGCCAGCAGCTTGGGGACGGTTACCTACGAGCAGTACTTC
D gene: -
clone size: many
V gene: TRBV5-1
J gene: TRBJ2-7

CDR3 protein: CASSLDPSGGTGELFF
CDR3 DNA: TGCGCCAGCAGCTTGGATCCTAGCGGGGGAACCGGGGAGCTGTTTTTT
D gene: TRBD2
clone size: -
V gene: TRBV5-1
J gene: TRBJ2-2

CDR3 protein: CASSQDERGTQYF
CDR3 DNA: TGTGCCAGCAGCCAAGATGAGAGGGGAACGCAGTATTTT
D gene: -
clone size: few
V gene: TRBV3-1
J gene: TRBJ2-3

CDR3 protein: CASSEMDGNPLYEQYF
CDR3 DNA: TGTGCCAGCAGTGAGATGGACGGAAACCCCTTGTACGAGCAGTACTTC
D gene: -
clone size: -
V gene: TRBV28
J gene: TRBJ2-7

CDR3 protein: CASSSLTSGSSYEQYF
CDR3 DNA: TGTGCCAGCAGCTCCTTGACTAGCGGGTCTTCCTACGAGCAGTACTTC
D gene: TRBD2
clone size: -
V gene: TRBV11-2
J gene: TRBJ2-7

CDR3 protein: CASSAPEQGMNTEAFF
CDR3 DNA: TGTGCCAGCAGCGCCCCAGAACAGGGGATGAACACTGAAGCTTTCTTT
D gene: TRBD1
clone size: -
V gene: TRBV6-6
J gene: TRBJ1-1

CDR3 protein: CASSYPPSGYTF
CDR3 DNA: TGTGCCAGCAGTTACCCTCCATCAGGCTACACCTTC
D gene: -
clone size: few
V gene: TRBV6-2/TRBV6-3
J gene: TRBJ1-2

CDR3 protein: CASSEFGPDEETQYF
CDR3 DNA: TGCGCCAGCAGTGAGTTTGGGCCAGATGAAGAGACCCAGTACTTC
D gene: -
clone size: few
V gene: TRBV10-2
J gene: TRBJ2-5

CDR3 protein: CASSSLGNEKLFF
CDR3 DNA: TGTGCCAGCAGTTCGTTGGGTAATGAAAAACTGTTTTTT
D gene: -
clone size: -
V gene: TRBV6-5
J gene: TRBJ1-4

CDR3 protein: CASSSDRGYEQYF
CDR3 DNA: TGTGCCAGCAGCTCGGACAGGGGATACGAGCAGTACTTC
D gene: TRBD1
clone size: many
V gene: TRBV7-3
J gene: TRBJ2-7

CDR3 protein: CASSFGLAGGQETQYF
CDR3 DNA: TGTGCCAGCAGCTTCGGGCTAGCGGGGGGACAAGAGACCCAGTACTTC
D gene: TRBD2
clone size: many
V gene: TRBV11-2
J gene: TRBJ2-5

CDR3 protein: CASSLLFGQNTGELFF
CDR3 DNA: TGTGCCAGCAGTTTACTTTTCGGGCAGAACACCGGGGAGCTGTTTTTT
D gene: -
clone size: -
V gene: TRBV12-3/TRBV12-4
J gene: TRBJ2-2

CDR3 protein: CASSLGQGRVETQYF
CDR3 DNA: TGTGCCAGCAGTTTGGGACAGGGCAGGGTAGAGACCCAGTACTTC
D gene: TRBD1
clone size: -
V gene: TRBV12-3/TRBV12-4
J gene: TRBJ2-5

CDR3 protein: CASNLRKVHQPQHF
CDR3 DNA: TGTGCCAGCAATCTTCGCAAGGTTCATCAGCCCCAGCATTTT
D gene: -
clone size: few
V gene: TRBV6-1
J gene: TRBJ1-5

CDR3 protein: CATSDRGGAETQYF
CDR3 DNA: TGTGCCACCAGTGATAGAGGGGGCGCGGAGACCCAGTACTTC
D gene: TRBD1
clone size: -
V gene: TRBV24-1
J gene: TRBJ2-5

CDR3 protein: CSARIGTEQETQYF
CDR3 DNA: TGCAGTGCCAGAATCGGGACGGAACAAGAGACCCAGTACTTC
D gene: -
clone size: few
V gene: TRBV20-1
J gene: TRBJ2-5

CDR3 protein: CSARLAGGPSETQYF
CDR3 DNA: TGCAGTGCTAGATTAGCGGGGGGGCCGTCAGAGACCCAGTACTTC
D gene: TRBD2
clone size: many
V gene: TRBV20-1
J gene: TRBJ2-5

CDR3 protein: CASGLDSSYEQYF
CDR3 DNA: TGTGCTAGTGGTTTGGACAGCTCCTACGAGCAGTACTTC
D gene: -
clone size: many
V gene: TRBV12-5
J gene: TRBJ2-7

CDR3 protein: CASRSGTGFVAKLFF
CDR3 DNA: TGTGCCAGCAGATCCGGGACAGGGTTTGTTGCAAAACTGTTTTTT
D gene: TRBD1
clone size: -
V gene: TRBV6-6
J gene: TRBJ1-4

CDR3 protein: CASSVSYGEETQYF
CDR3 DNA: TGTGCCAGCAGCGTCTCATACGGAGAAGAGACCCAGTACTTC
D gene: -
clone size: -
V gene: TRBV7-3
J gene: TRBJ2-5

CDR3 protein: CASSRQGDTGELFF
CDR3 DNA: TGTGCCAGCAGTCGACAGGGTGACACCGGGGAGCTGTTTTTT
D gene: TRBD1
clone size: few
V gene: TRBV9
J gene: TRBJ2-2

CDR3 protein: CSVRHSGANTGELFF
CDR3 DNA: TGCAGTGTGCGACATAGCGGGGCGAACACCGGGGAGCTGTTTTTT
D gene: TRBD2
clone size: -
V gene: TRBV20-1
J gene: TRBJ2-2

CDR3 protein: CAIQPGLAGRTYNEQFF
CDR3 DNA: TGTGCCATACAGCCGGGACTAGCGGGGAGGACCTACAATGAGCAGTTCTTC
D gene: TRBD2
clone size: few
V gene: TRBV9
J gene: TRBJ2-1